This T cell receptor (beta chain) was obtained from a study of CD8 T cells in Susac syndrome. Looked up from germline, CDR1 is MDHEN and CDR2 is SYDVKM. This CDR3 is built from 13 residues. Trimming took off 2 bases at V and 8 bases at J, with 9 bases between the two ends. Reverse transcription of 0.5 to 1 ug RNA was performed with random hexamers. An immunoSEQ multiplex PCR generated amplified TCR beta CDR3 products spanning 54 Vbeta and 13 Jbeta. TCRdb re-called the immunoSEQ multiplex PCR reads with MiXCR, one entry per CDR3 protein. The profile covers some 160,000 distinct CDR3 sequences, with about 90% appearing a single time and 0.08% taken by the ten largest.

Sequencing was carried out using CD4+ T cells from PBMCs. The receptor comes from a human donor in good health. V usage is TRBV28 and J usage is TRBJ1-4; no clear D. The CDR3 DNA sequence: TGTGCCAGCAGTTTAGCACACGGCGAAAAACTGTTTTTT. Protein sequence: CASSLAHGEKLFF.